A single sample gave rise to the 30 T cell receptor beta chains below, sequenced in a study of T cells in AML relapse after transplant. Amplification used RNA template and a modified RACE PCR instead of multiplex PCR. TCRdb reanalysed the PCR reads using MiXCR and keeps one entry per CDR3 protein. There are 900 to 1,300 distinct CDR3 sequences in the sample; around 20% occur only once, and about 7% lies in the top ten. The sequenced sample was bone marrow. Every receptor here comes from a human donor in good health.

As for this clonotype: Being one base from a much bigger clone, this may be a read error. The chain carries TRBV5-1 and TRBJ1-1; a possible D gene is TRBD1 (5 bases). The germline V gene encodes CDR1 SGHRS and CDR2 YFSETQ. This CDR3 contains 13 residues. CDR3 loop: CTSSFQGDTEAFF. The DNA of the CDR3 is TGCACCAGCAGCTTCCAGGGCGACACTGAAGCTTTCTTT. The entire variable domain, with the rest obtained from reference TRBV5-1 and TRBJ1-1, is as follows: KAGVTQTPRYLIKTRGQQVTLSCSPISGHRSVSWYQQTPGQGLQFLFEYFSETQRNKGNFPGRFSGRQFSNSRSEMNVSTLELGDSALYLCTSSFQGDTEAFFGQGTRLTVV.

In this sample, this clonotype is large. The chain joins TRBV28 to TRBJ2-7; no firm D call. Trimming pared 7 bases from V and 2 bases from J, leaving 15 bases between. Germline values: CDR1 MDHEN, CDR2 SYDVKM. CDR3 length equals 14 residues. CDR3 amino acids: CASTLRRQTYEQYF. CDR3 sequence (DNA): TGTGCCAGCACCCTACGACGGCAGACCTACGAGCAGTACTTC.

V usage is TRBV27 and J usage is TRBJ2-5; 7 nucleotides match TRBD2. CDR1 is MNHEY, CDR2 SMNVEV, per germline (reference sequence). This CDR3 is built from 17 residues. V was pared by 3 bases and J by 2 bases, with 12 bases of the junction left unmatched. The CDR3 is CASSFSPWEGSQETQYF. CDR3 coding DNA: TGTGCCAGCAGTTTTTCCCCTTGGGAGGGCAGTCAAGAGACCCAGTACTTC.

By frequency in the sample, this clonotype is large (0.1 to 1%). The chain has TRBV28 and TRBJ1-2; D may be TRBD1 (5 bases). This CDR3 region has 13 residues. Deletions cut 6 bases from V and 2 bases from J, with 10 bases between. From germline, CDR1 is MDHEN and CDR2 SYDVKM. CDR3 DNA sequence: TGTGCCAGCAGCCGACAGCCGAACTATGGCTACACCTTC. Amino acids: CASSRQPNYGYTF.

The J gene is TRBJ2-7, the V gene TRBV9; 9 positions agree with TRBD1. Germline lookup yields CDR1 SGDLS and CDR2 YYNGEE. There are 16 residues in the CDR3. The V gene end was trimmed by 0 bases and the J gene end by 7 bases; junction bases not matched to a gene: 11. In nucleotides, the CDR3 is TGTGCCAGCAGCGTAGACCAGGGACAGGGCTGGGGGGAGCAGTACTTC. This sequence encodes CASSVDQGQGWGEQYF.

This clonotype has just a few counts. This chain connects TRBV20-1 to TRBJ2-6; D possibly corresponds to TRBD2 (6 bases). Germline lookup yields CDR1 DFQATT and CDR2 SNEGSKA (reference sequence). This CDR3 region has 19 residues. With 3 bases removed from V and 0 bases from J, the gap between germline ends came to 21 bases. Here the CDR3 reads CSASAFYVGGSSGANVLTF. In DNA, the CDR3 is TGCAGTGCTAGTGCTTTTTATGTCGGGGGATCCTCTGGGGCCAACGTCCTGACTTTC.

This clonotype rates as large. The chain carries TRBV6-1 and TRBJ2-3; 7 bases align to TRBD2. J was trimmed by 5 bases and V by 6 bases; bases with no gene match: 5. CDR3 length: 13 residues. Per the germline V gene, CDR1 is MNHNS and CDR2 is SASEGT. CDR3 nucleotide sequence: TGTGCCAGCAGGACAGCGGGAATAGATACGCAGTATTTT. It is translated as CASRTAGIDTQYF.

Sample share makes this clonotype medium-sized. This chain uses TRBV27 with TRBJ2-3, with D unclear. The V end was cut by 2 bases, the J end by 4 bases, with 7 bases between. The CDR3 length is 13 residues. Germline loops: CDR1 MNHEY, CDR2 SMNVEV (reference sequence). CDR3 residues: CASSLLPSDTQYF. The CDR3 DNA reads TGTGCCAGCAGTTTACTCCCCTCAGATACGCAGTATTTT.

The chain couples TRBV6-4 to TRBJ2-3; possibly TRBD1 or TRBD2 for D (5 bases each). V was cut by 6 bases and J by 1 base, with 11 bases left in between. The CDR3 sequence is 14 residues long. Per the germline V gene, CDR1 is MRHNA and CDR2 is SNTAGT. DNA for the CDR3: TGTGCCAGCAGACCCGGGGCCCGCACAGATACGCAGTATTTT. Its protein is CASRPGARTDTQYF.

By frequency in the sample, this clonotype is medium-sized. This chain uses TRBV5-6 with TRBJ1-2; D gene ambiguous. CDR1 is SGHDT, CDR2 YYEEEE, per germline. V lost 2 bases to trimming and J lost 5 bases, with 10 bases between them. This CDR3 has 13 residues. The CDR3 DNA sequence: TGTGCCAGCAGCTTCGACGCTGAGTATGGCTACACCTTC. Protein product: CASSFDAEYGYTF.

By share of the sample, this clonotype is medium-sized. This chain connects TRBV3-1 to TRBJ2-1; no firm D call. In germline, CDR1 is LGHDT, CDR2 YNNKEL (reference sequence). This CDR3 comprises 14 residues. V lost 6 bases and J lost 4, with 13 bases in between. The CDR3 reads CASRDVGIYNEQFF. The CDR3 DNA sequence: TGTGCCAGCAGGGACGTGGGGATATACAATGAGCAGTTCTTC.

The chain has TRBV7-2 and TRBJ2-3, with 7 bases that match TRBD2. J gave up 4 bases and V 7 bases, and 14 bases lay outside the gene matches. The CDR3 has 16 residues. Germline loops: CDR1 SGHTA, CDR2 FQGNSA. The CDR3 protein is CASTPGGGRVPDTQYF. The CDR3 nucleotides read TGTGCCAGCACCCCAGGCGGGGGTAGAGTTCCAGATACGCAGTATTTT.

This clonotype is large in the sample. J is TRBJ2-7 and V is TRBV7-9, with TRBD2 matching 12 bases. Germline V gene data show CDR1 as SEHNR and CDR2 as FQNEAQ (reference sequence). The V segment lost 5 bases and the J segment 4 bases; nucleotides outside the gene matches: 12. This CDR3 has 17 amino acids. CDR3 sequence reads: CASSPRTSGVTQYEQYF. DNA for the CDR3: TGTGCCAGCAGCCCGCGGACTAGCGGGGTAACCCAGTACGAGCAGTACTTC. The variable domain in full, with the rest retrieved from reference TRBV7-9 and TRBJ2-7, is DTGVSQNPRHKITKRGQNVTFRCDPISEHNRLYWYRQTLGQGPEFLTYFQNEAQLEKSRLLSDRFSAERPKGSFSTLEIQRTEQGDSAMYLCASSPRTSGVTQYEQYFGPGTRLTVT.

This clonotype is categorized as medium-sized (0.01 to 0.1%). V usage is TRBV6-5 and J usage is TRBJ2-6; 7 positions agree with TRBD2. V was pared by 7 bases and J by 1 base, with 10 bases of the junction left unmatched. Germline V gives CDR1 MNHEY, CDR2 SVGAGI. The length of the CDR3 is 17 residues. CDR3 bases: TGTGCCAGCACCCGTCTAGCGGCACTATCTGGGGCCAACGTCCTGACTTTC. Protein: CASTRLAALSGANVLTF.

This clonotype is labeled as medium-sized. V is TRBV5-5 and J is TRBJ1-1; D gene ambiguous. The CDR3 is 15 amino acids. Germline V lookup: CDR1 SGHKS, CDR2 YYEKEE (reference sequence). V lost 3 bases to trimming and J lost 0 bases, with 12 bases between them. The DNA of the CDR3 is TGTGCCAGCAGCTGGAGCGCGGTCATGAACACTGAAGCTTTCTTT. This codes for CASSWSAVMNTEAFF.

This clonotype is medium-sized in the sample. The chain is built from TRBV20-1 and TRBJ2-7; TRBD2 might be the D (6 bases). The germline gives CDR1 DFQATT, CDR2 SNEGSKA (reference sequence). V dropped 2 bases and J dropped 7 bases, with 12 bases sitting between them. The CDR3 length is 12 residues. The CDR3 region has the DNA TGCAGTGCTAGACCGGGACTTGGGGAGCAGTACTTC. This gives the protein CSARPGLGEQYF.

Note on this clonotype: An end of the junction differs from the germline gene, which may be a read error. The rearrangement links TRBV12-3 or TRBV12-4 to TRBJ2-7; 9 bases line up with TRBD2. The CDR3 has 16 amino acids. The CDR3 DNA is TGTGCCAGCAGTTTGGAGGCGGGGGGGGCTGGCGACGAGCATTACTTC. Translated, it gives CASSLEAGGAGDEHYF.

By share, this clonotype counts as large (0.1 to 1%). The J gene is TRBJ2-5, the V gene TRBV12-3 or TRBV12-4; D might be TRBD2 (6 bases). Between the trimmed V and J ends, which lost 2 bases and 8 bases, there was a span of 9 bases. CDR3 length: 12 residues. The CDR3 reads CASSLSGTTQYF. In DNA, the CDR3 is TGTGCCAGCAGTTTATCCGGGACTACCCAGTACTTC.

In its sample, this clonotype is large. V gene TRBV9 combines with J gene TRBJ1-6, with D possibly being TRBD1 (6 bases). This CDR3 has 16 amino acids. V was pared by 4 bases and J by 11 bases, with 22 bases between. Germline CDR1 reads SGDLS; CDR2 reads YYNGEE. CDR3: CASSPPIMGGSPPLHF. The CDR3 nucleotides read TGTGCCAGCAGCCCCCCCATAATGGGGGGCTCTCCACCCCTCCACTTT. The variable domain in full, with the rest retrieved from reference TRBV9 and TRBJ1-6, is DSGVTQTPKHLITATGQRVTLRCSPRSGDLSVYWYQQSLDQGLQFLIQYYNGEERAKGNILERFSAQQFPDLHSELNLSSLELGDSALYFCASSPPIMGGSPPLHFGNGTRLTVT.

This clonotype is classed as medium-sized. The DNA of the CDR3 is TGCAGTGCTAGTGAGGACGTCGGAAGCAATCAGCCCCAGCATTTT. It specifies CSASEDVGSNQPQHF. V and J are TRBV20-1 and TRBJ1-5; D not certain. CDR1 and CDR2 (germline): DFQATT, SNEGSKA (reference sequence). CDR3 size: 15 residues. The germline V and J ends were trimmed by 3 bases and 1 base, with 13 bases remaining between them.

This clonotype qualifies as medium-sized. This sequence joins TRBV20-1 and TRBJ1-5, with TRBD1 as a possible D gene (6 bases). This CDR3 spans 14 amino acids. Trimming removed 6 bases at V and 4 bases at J, with 16 bases between. Germline V gene data show CDR1 as DFQATT and CDR2 as SNEGSKA (reference sequence). The CDR3 nucleotides read TGCAGTGCCCCGGATACAGGGCCGAATCAGCCCCAGCATTTT. It specifies CSAPDTGPNQPQHF.

The rearrangement uses TRBV20-1 and TRBJ1-1, with 8 bases lining up with TRBD1. Trimming took 6 bases from V and 2 from J; bases not matched to a gene: 11. The CDR3 totals 15 residues. In germline, CDR1 is DFQATT, CDR2 SNEGSKA (reference sequence). In nucleotides, the CDR3 is TGCAGTGCCACTGACTGGGACAGGTATAACACTGAAGCTTTCTTT. It translates to CSATDWDRYNTEAFF.

By sample fraction, this clonotype is medium-sized. The J gene is TRBJ2-1, the V gene TRBV5-4; 7 bases are a match to TRBD2. V was clipped by 0 bases and J by 7 bases; unmatched bases: 10. CDR3 length: 16 residues. Germline V lookup: CDR1 SGHNT, CDR2 YYREEE (reference sequence). The CDR3 loop is CASSLAGVVGRNEQFF. For the CDR3, the DNA is TGTGCCAGCAGCTTGGCCGGGGTTGTCGGGAGGAATGAGCAGTTCTTC.

The gene calls are TRBV6-5 and TRBJ2-3; D tentatively fits TRBD1 or TRBD2 (5 bases each). V gave up 4 bases and J gave up 3 bases, with 5 bases separating them. Germline V lookup: CDR1 MNHEY, CDR2 SVGAGI. The CDR3 contains 12 residues. This chain's CDR3 is CASSWGTDTQYF. The CDR3, as DNA: TGTGCCAGCAGTTGGGGGACAGATACGCAGTATTTT.

By share of the sample, this clonotype is medium-sized (0.01 to 0.1%). J is TRBJ2-1 and V is TRBV18; 9 bases are shared with TRBD2. The CDR3 covers 14 residues. The germline CDR1 and CDR2 sequences are KGHSH and LQKENI. V lost 3 bases and J lost 3; bases outside the gene matches: 0. CDR3 protein: CASSPTSGYNEQFF. The CDR3 DNA sequence: TGTGCCAGCTCACCGACTAGCGGCTACAATGAGCAGTTCTTC.

By share of the sample, this clonotype is large. The rearrangement links TRBV28 to TRBJ2-4, with TRBD2 matching over 14 bases. Germline V gives CDR1 MDHEN, CDR2 SYDVKM. V dropped 8 bases and J dropped 7; count of bases not matched to a gene: 7. The CDR3 extends over 15 amino acids. The CDR3 sequence is CASQTSGGAWNIQYF. The CDR3 DNA follows: TGTGCCAGCCAGACTAGCGGGGGGGCATGGAACATTCAGTACTTC.

This clonotype is medium-sized in the sample. The chain joins TRBV7-8 to TRBJ2-7; D is undetermined. V was clipped by 1 base and J by 3 bases, with 7 bases between them. Germline V lookup: CDR1 SGHVS, CDR2 FQNEAQ. This CDR3 spans 13 amino acids. CDR3 amino acids: CASSLGFSYEQYF. The CDR3 DNA reads TGTGCCAGCAGCTTAGGTTTCAGCTACGAGCAGTACTTC. The full variable domain, its missing parts supplied by reference TRBV7-8 and TRBJ2-7, is GAGVSQSPRYKVAKRGQDVALRCDPISGHVSLFWYQQALGQGPEFLTYFQNEAQLDKSGLPSDRFFAERPEGSVSTLKIQRTQQEDSAVYLCASSLGFSYEQYFGPGTRLTVT.

This clonotype is judged medium-sized. The chain employs TRBV5-4 and TRBJ1-4; 7 nucleotides agree with TRBD1. The V gene's germline CDR1 is SGHNT and CDR2 YYREEE (reference sequence). V lost 4 bases, J lost 4 bases, and 4 bases stayed unmatched. The CDR3 has 14 residues. This chain's CDR3 is CASSGGQFNEKLFF. The CDR3 DNA sequence: TGTGCCAGCAGCGGGGGACAGTTTAATGAAAAACTGTTTTTT.

This clonotype ranks as medium-sized. J is TRBJ1-1 and V is TRBV6-4; D may be TRBD1 (5 bases). The germline V gene has CDR1 MRHNA and CDR2 SNTAGT. The CDR3 totals 13 residues. The ends were cut back, 3 bases at V and 2 bases at J, with 7 bases in the middle. The CDR3 loop reads CASSERDNTEAFF. The CDR3 nucleotides read TGTGCCAGCAGTGAGCGGGACAACACTGAAGCTTTCTTT.

This clonotype is categorized as medium-sized. This rearrangement joins TRBV5-1 to TRBJ1-6; D gene unclear. Germline CDR1 SGHRS, CDR2 YFSETQ. The CDR3 totals 15 residues. Trimming pared 3 bases from V and 13 bases from J, leaving 20 bases between. The CDR3 protein is CASSSTTLPYRPLHF. CDR3 in DNA: TGCGCCAGCAGCTCAACCACCCTACCCTACCGGCCCCTCCACTTT.